This T cell receptor (beta chain) was recorded in a study of T-cell reconstitution after alpha-beta-depleted transplantation in children. Preparing the TCRbeta library involved the use of unique molecular identifiers. TCRdb fed the PCR reads into MiXCR, producing one record per CDR3 protein. The sample includes fewer than 750,000 distinct CDR3 sequences, approximately 30% of them seen just once. The CDR3 totals 17 residues. Germline CDR1 reads MNHEY; CDR2 reads SMNVEV (reference sequence). After removal of 3 bases from V and 6 bases from J, the junction contained 7 bases not matched to a gene. Study-level findings and limits: The authors attributed T-cell counts and diversity one year after transplant mostly to newly produced T cells. Alpha-beta T cells about two months after transplant reportedly derived from several hundred expanded graft clones. Surviving recipient T cells and thymic progenitors accounted for the high day-60 TCRbeta diversity observed in some patients.

Of note for this clonotype: The antigen is undetermined.

The chain couples TRBV27 to TRBJ2-3; 15 positions match TRBD2. This clonotype originated in a boy younger than two with Wiskott-Aldrich syndrome, due to receive a stem cell transplant. Sequencing used PBMCs, obtained before TCRalphabeta/CD19-depleted stem cell transplant. The CDR3 sequence: CASSFAGTSGRRDTQYF. The CDR3 DNA follows: TGTGCCAGCAGTTTTGCTGGGACTAGCGGGAGGAGGGATACGCAGTATTTT.